This T cell receptor beta chain was found in a study of CD8 T cells in Susac syndrome (dated by TCRdb to between 2019 and 2020). Looking at the study overall: Among the sequenced Susac syndrome patients, 5 or 6 had clinically active disease and eight or nine were in clinical remission. At blood withdrawal, Susac syndrome patients were therapy-naive, treated with corticosteroids (with IVIg additionally given to some), or treated with IVIg alone. Repertoire sequencing was used to test whether CD8+ T cell activation and differentiation in Susac syndrome was antigen driven. CD8+ T cell repertoire clonality was compared between over 9 healthy donors, some 14 Susac syndrome patients and roughly 15 multiple sclerosis patients. Here is what the overall study found, with its caveats: Roughly 15 Susac-specific public clones were identified in the total CD8+ repertoire, and about 5 Susac-specific public clones were identified in the CD8+ TEMRA repertoire. Susac syndrome CD8+ repertoires showed clonal expansion, highest in CD8+ TEMRA cells and greater in clinically active than remitting patients. The TCR sequencing and HLA analysis was acknowledged to have included a relatively small number of individuals.

Points on this clonotype: Which antigen it targets is not known. No much larger clone exists at a distance of one base, and base qualities are not known.

RNA was extracted using the RNeasy kit, and roughly 0.45 to 1 microgram was reverse transcribed with random hexamers. TCR beta CDR3 regions were amplified with the immunoSEQ multiplex PCR assay covering 54 Vbeta and 13 Jbeta segments. To correct PCR amplification bias, a synthetic template baseline was used for both primer optimization and computational correction. The authors processed their data as follows. Reads were assigned to V, D and J genes according to IMGT and analyzed in immunoSEQ Analyzer, with only productive sequences retained. Clonality was calculated as one minus the Shannon entropy normalized by log2 of the number of productive unique sequences. For each patient and control, public and private clones were evaluated among the 100 most prevalent clones. Clones were defined as Susac-specific if absent from the healthy and MS cohorts, from approximately 1,100 published viral clones and from other ImmuneACCESS disease sequences. TCRdb trimmed the raw reads at Q25, called clones with MiXCR and kept productive beta chains. When rows share a CDR3 protein, they turn into one entry using the most common DNA and genes. The V and J calls come from TCRdb's annotation, not from the publication. Across this sample there are about 100,000 distinct CDR3 sequences, with approximately 95% seen only once. Less than 0.35% of the sample is held by the ten biggest clonotypes.

High-throughput TCR beta sequencing profiled peripheral blood CD8+ and CD4+ T cells from healthy donors, Susac syndrome patients and multiple sclerosis patients. The Susac syndrome patients fulfilled recently defined diagnostic criteria for definite or probable disease. Bulk CD8+ and CD4+ T cells were purified by magnetic negative isolation, while CD8+ TEMRA cells were enriched using FACS. Blood was drawn into EDTA tubes, processed within 24 hours, and PBMCs were isolated by density gradient centrifugation. PBMCs destined for TCR sequencing were cryopreserved in liquid nitrogen and later thawed in a 37 °C water bath. Purity of sorted or isolated CD4+, CD8+ and CD8+ TEMRA cells was at least 90%. The V end gives up 4 bases and the J end 5 bases, leaving 7 bases in the junction not matched to a gene. The germline V gene (reference sequence) yields SEHNR for CDR1 and FQNEAQ for CDR2. The CDR3, from cysteine to phenylalanine, totals 15 residues. The only DNA kept is the CDR3, 45 bases in frame from the first base.

Sequencing used CD8+ T cells from PBMCs. The chain was built from TRBV7-9 and TRBJ2-5; TRBD1 agrees with 10 junctional bases. The source of this sequence is a human donor with Susac syndrome. The CDR3 region has the sequence CASSSRDRGEETQYF. The DNA sequence reads TGTGCCAGCAGCTCCCGGGACAGGGGTGAGGAGACCCAGTACTTC.